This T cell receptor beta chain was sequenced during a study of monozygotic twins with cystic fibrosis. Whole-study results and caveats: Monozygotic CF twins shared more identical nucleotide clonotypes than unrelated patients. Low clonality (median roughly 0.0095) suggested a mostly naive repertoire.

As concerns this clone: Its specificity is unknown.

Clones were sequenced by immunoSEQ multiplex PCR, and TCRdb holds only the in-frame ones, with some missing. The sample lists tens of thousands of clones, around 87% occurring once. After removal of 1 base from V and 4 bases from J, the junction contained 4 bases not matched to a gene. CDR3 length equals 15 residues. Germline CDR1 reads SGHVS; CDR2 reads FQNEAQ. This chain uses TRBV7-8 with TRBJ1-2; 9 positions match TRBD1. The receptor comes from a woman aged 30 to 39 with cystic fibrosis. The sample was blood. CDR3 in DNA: TGTGCCAGCAGCTTAGGGACAGGGGATACCTATGGCTACACCTTC. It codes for CASSLGTGDTYGYTF.